These 4 T cell receptor beta chains were sequenced from one sample in a study of shared clonotypes between healthy human individuals. Sequencing used immunoSEQ multiplex PCR; TCRdb keeps in-frame clones, though not all of them. Of under 2.5 million clones listed, just under 95% were seen once; the top ten hold around 0.4%. Sequencing used naive CD4+ T cells from PBMCs. Subset denoted: CD45RA+ positively selected. The receptors were sampled from a man younger than 35 in good health. Some clones in this sample may be carry-over from other donors' samples.

Regarding this clone: The junction differs from germline at one of its ends, possibly a read error. CDR3 sequence (DNA): TGTGCCAGTAGCTCCAACGGAGGACTAGCGGAAGAGACCCAGTACTTC. It codes for CASSSNGGLAEETQYF. This chain links TRBV5-4 with TRBJ2-5; 10 positions agree with TRBD2. This CDR3 has 16 amino acids. Germline CDR1 reads SGHNT; CDR2 reads YYREEE (reference sequence). The whole variable domain, filled in from reference TRBV5-4 and TRBJ2-5, reads ETGVTQSPTHLIKTRGQQVTLRCSSQSGHNTVSWYQQALGQGPQFIFQYYREEENGRGNFPPRFSGLQFPNYSSELNVNALELDDSALYLCASSSNGGLAEETQYFGPGTRLLVL.

This chain links TRBV11-2 with TRBJ1-5; D possibly corresponds to TRBD1 (6 bases). Germline V gene data show CDR1 as SGHAT and CDR2 as FQNNGV. Trimming cost V 3 bases and J 5 bases, with 8 bases left between them. The CDR3 is 13 residues long. CDR3 sequence: CASSFSGDQPQHF. CDR3 sequence (DNA): TGTGCCAGCAGCTTTTCAGGGGATCAGCCCCAGCATTTT.

The V gene is TRBV6-5, the J gene TRBJ2-5; weak D call: TRBD2 (5 bases). Trimming cost V 3 bases and J 6 bases, with 14 bases left between them. Germline loops: CDR1 MNHEY, CDR2 SVGAGI. The length of the CDR3 is 14 residues. The CDR3 region has the DNA TGTGCCAGCAGTTATCCCGGGAACTGGAAGACCCAGTACTTC. Protein product: CASSYPGNWKTQYF.

The CDR3 protein is CASSMGTGGETQYF. CDR3 DNA: TGTGCCAGCAGCATGGGTACAGGGGGAGAGACCCAGTACTTC. The chain links TRBV7-3 to TRBJ2-5; TRBD1 matches 8 bases. Trimming cost V 5 bases and J 4 bases; bases outside gene matches: 6. The CDR3 has 14 residues. Germline lookup yields CDR1 SGHTA and CDR2 FQGTGA.